This entry describes one T cell receptor beta chain. What it binds is not known. Germline CDR1 is SGHTS and CDR2 is YDEGEE. With V trimmed by 4 bases and J by 6 bases, 7 bases remained unmatched. CDR3 size: 15 residues. Genomic DNA served as template for TCR beta VDJ and CDR3 profiling. TCRdb analysed the reads with MiXCR anew, one entry per CDR3 protein. Of approximately 380,000 distinct CDR3 sequences listed, around 68% are singletons. This sample was taken from a study of CD8+CD57+ T cells in acquired aplastic anemia. Across the whole study: Roughly 3.2 ug was the average amount of DNA from sorted CD4+ and CD8+ cells. Healthy donor CD4+ cell samples had a mean of roughly 9.9 million reads. Whole-study findings and limits: A significant difference in CD8+ Simpson's diversity between patients and controls was not found.

This chain uses TRBV5-8 with TRBJ1-4, with 9 bases matching TRBD1. Sequencing used sorted CD4+, CD8+, or CD8+CD57+ T cells (not recorded which) from PBMCs. This sequence was found in a human donor in good health, serving as a control. CDR3: CASSDRDRVDEKLFF. CDR3 nucleotide sequence: TGTGCCAGCAGCGACCGGGACAGGGTAGATGAAAAACTGTTTTTT. Full variable domain (remainder filled in from reference TRBV5-8 and TRBJ1-4): EAGVTQSPTHLIKTRGQQATLRCSPISGHTSVYWYQQALGLGLQFLLWYDEGEERNRGNFPPRFSGRQFPNYSSELNVNALELEDSALYLCASSDRDRVDEKLFFGSGTQLSVL.